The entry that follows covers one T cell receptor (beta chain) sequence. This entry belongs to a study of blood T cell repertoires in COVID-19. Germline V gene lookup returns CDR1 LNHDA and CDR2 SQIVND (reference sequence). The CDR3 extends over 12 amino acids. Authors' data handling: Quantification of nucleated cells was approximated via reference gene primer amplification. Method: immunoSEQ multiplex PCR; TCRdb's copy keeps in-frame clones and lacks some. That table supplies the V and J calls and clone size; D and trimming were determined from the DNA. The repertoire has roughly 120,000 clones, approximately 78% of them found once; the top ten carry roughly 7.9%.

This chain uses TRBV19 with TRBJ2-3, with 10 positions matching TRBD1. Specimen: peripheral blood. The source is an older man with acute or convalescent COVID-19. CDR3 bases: TGTGTCCGACAGGGGGCCGGAGATACGCAGTATTTT. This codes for CVRQGAGDTQYF.